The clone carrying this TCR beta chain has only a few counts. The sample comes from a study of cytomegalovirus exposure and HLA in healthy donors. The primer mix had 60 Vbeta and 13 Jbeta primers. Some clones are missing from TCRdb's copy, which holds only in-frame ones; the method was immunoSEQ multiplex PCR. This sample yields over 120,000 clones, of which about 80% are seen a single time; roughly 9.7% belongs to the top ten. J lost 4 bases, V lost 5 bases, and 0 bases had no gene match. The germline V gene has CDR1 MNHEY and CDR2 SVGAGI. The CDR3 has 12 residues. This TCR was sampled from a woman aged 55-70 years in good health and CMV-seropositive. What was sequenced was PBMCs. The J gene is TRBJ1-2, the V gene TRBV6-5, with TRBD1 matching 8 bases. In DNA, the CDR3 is TGTGCCAGCAGTACAGGGGGCTATGGCTACACCTTC. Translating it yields CASSTGGYGYTF.